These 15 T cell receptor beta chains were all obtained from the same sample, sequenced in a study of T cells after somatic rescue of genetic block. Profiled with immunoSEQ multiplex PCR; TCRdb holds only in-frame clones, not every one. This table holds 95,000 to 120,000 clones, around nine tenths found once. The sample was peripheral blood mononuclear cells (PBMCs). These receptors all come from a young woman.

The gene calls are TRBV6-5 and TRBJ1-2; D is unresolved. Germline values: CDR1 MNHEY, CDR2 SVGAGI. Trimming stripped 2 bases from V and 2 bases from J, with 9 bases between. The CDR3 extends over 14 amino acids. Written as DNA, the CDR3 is TGTGCCAGCAGTTACGACCCTAAAAACTATGGCTACACCTTC. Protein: CASSYDPKNYGYTF.

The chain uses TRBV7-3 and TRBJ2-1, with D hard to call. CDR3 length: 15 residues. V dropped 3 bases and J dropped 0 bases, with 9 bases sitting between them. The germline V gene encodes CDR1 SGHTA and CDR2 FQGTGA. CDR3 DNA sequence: TGTGCCAGCAGCTTCTCGAGTTACTCCTACAATGAGCAGTTCTTC. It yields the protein CASSFSSYSYNEQFF.

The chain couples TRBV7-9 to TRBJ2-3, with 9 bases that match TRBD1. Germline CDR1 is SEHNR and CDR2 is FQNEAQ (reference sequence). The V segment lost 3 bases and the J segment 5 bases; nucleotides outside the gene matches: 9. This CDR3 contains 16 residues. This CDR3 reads CASSFHPGQGKDTQYF. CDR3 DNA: TGTGCCAGCAGCTTCCATCCGGGACAGGGAAAAGATACGCAGTATTTT.

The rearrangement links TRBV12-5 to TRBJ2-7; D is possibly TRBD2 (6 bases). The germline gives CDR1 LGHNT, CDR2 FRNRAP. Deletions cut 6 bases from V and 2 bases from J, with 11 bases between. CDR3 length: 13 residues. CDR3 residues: CASGVGGAYEQYF. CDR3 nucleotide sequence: TGTGCTAGTGGGGTTGGAGGGGCCTACGAGCAGTACTTC.

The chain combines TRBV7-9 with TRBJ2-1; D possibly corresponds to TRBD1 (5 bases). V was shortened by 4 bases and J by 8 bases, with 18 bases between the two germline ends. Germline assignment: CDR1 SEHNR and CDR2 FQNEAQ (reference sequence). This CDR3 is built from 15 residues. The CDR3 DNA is TGTGCCAGCAGCTCTCGGATTGGGGCTCTAGATGAGCAGTTCTTC. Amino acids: CASSSRIGALDEQFF.

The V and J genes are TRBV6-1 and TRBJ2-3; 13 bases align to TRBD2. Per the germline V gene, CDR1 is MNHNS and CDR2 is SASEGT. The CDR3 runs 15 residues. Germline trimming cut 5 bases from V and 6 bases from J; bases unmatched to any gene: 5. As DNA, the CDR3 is TGTGCCAGCAGTTCATCGACTAGCGGGGGGGATACGCAGTATTTT. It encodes CASSSSTSGGDTQYF.

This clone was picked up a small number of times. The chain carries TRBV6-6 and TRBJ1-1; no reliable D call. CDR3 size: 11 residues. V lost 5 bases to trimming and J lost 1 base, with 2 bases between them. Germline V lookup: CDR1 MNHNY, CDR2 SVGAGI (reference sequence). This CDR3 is CASSKNTEAFF. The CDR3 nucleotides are TGTGCCAGCAGTAAGAACACTGAAGCTTTCTTT.

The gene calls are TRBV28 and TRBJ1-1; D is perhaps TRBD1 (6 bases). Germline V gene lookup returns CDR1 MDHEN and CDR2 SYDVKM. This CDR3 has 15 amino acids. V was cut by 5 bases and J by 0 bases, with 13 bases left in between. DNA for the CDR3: TGTGCCAGCAGTAACCCAGGGGCCCTGAACACTGAAGCTTTCTTT. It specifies CASSNPGALNTEAFF.

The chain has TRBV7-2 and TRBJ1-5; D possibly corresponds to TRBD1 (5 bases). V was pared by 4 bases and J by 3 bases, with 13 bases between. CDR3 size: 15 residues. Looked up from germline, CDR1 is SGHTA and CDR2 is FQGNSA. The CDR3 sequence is CASSWVGPTNQPQHF. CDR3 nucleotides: TGTGCCAGCAGCTGGGTGGGACCTACCAATCAGCCCCAGCATTTT. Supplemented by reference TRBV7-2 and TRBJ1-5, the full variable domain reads GAGVSQSPSNKVTEKGKDVELRCDPISGHTALYWYRQSLGQGLEFLIYFQGNSAPDKSGLPSDRFSAERTGGSVSTLTIQRTQQEDSAVYLCASSWVGPTNQPQHFGDGTRLSIL.

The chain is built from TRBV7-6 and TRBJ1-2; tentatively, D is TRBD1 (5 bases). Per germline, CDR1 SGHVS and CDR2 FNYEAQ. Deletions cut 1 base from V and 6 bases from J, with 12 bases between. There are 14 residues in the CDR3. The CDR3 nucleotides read TGTGCCAGCAGCTTAGGGCGATTAGGGGATGGCTACACCTTC. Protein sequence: CASSLGRLGDGYTF.

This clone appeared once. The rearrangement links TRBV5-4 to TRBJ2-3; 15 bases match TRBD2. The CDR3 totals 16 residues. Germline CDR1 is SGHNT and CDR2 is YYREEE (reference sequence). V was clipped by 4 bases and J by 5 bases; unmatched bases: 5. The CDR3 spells CASSTRGLAGGDTQYF. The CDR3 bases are TGTGCCAGCAGCACACGGGGACTAGCGGGGGGAGATACGCAGTATTTT. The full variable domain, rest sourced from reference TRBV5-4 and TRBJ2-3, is ETGVTQSPTHLIKTRGQQVTLRCSSQSGHNTVSWYQQALGQGPQFIFQYYREEENGRGNFPPRFSGLQFPNYSSELNVNALELDDSALYLCASSTRGLAGGDTQYFGPGTRLTVL.

The CDR3 DNA sequence: TGCGCCAGCAGTCCTCCCGGACAGACCTATGGCTACACCTTC. Its translation is CASSPPGQTYGYTF. The V gene is TRBV4-1, the J gene TRBJ1-2; maybe TRBD1 (6 bases). The V and J ends lost 6 bases and 4 bases respectively, with 15 bases between them. This CDR3 has 14 amino acids. Germline V gene data show CDR1 as MGHRA and CDR2 as YSYEKL.

The CDR3 DNA follows: TGCGCCAGCAGTCATTCCCCCTCGCGCGAGGCCTCGAGGTCCTACGAGCAGTACTTC. This encodes CASSHSPSREASRSYEQYF. V and J are TRBV23-1 and TRBJ2-7; no definite D call. TRBV23-1 is designated an ORF whose function remains uncertain. CDR3 length: 19 residues. The ends were cut back, 3 bases at V and 1 base at J, with 25 bases in the middle.

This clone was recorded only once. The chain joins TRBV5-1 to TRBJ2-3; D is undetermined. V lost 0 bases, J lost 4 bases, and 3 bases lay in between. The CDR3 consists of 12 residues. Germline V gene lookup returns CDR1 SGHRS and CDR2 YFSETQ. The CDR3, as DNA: TGCGCCAGCAGCTTGGGGGCAGATACGCAGTATTTT. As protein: CASSLGADTQYF.

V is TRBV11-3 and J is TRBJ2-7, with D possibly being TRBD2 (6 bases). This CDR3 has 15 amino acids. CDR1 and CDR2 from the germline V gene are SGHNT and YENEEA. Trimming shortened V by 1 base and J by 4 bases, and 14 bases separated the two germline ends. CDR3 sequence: CASSLVGQGGYEQYF. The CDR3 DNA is TGTGCCAGCAGCTTAGTGGGGCAGGGAGGATACGAGCAGTACTTC.